The TCR beta chain under discussion was sequenced for a study of blood T cell repertoires in COVID-19. Study-wide context: PBMCs, B-cell-depleted T cells, or T cells provided the cDNA or gDNA that made up the material.

This clone was counted once. CDR3 length: 14 amino acids. Germline-derived CDR1 and CDR2 are SGHKS and YYEKEE (reference sequence). With V trimmed by 0 bases and J by 6 bases, 5 bases remained unmatched. In the original workflow: The authors estimated nucleated cell counts from reference gene primer amplification. Produced via immunoSEQ multiplex PCR; TCRdb's table is partial and in-frame only. Clone size and V and J calls were adopted from that table, with D and trimming inferred from the DNA. Among 100,000 to 120,000 clones listed, about four fifths were seen once. Sequenced sample: peripheral blood. This clonotype was obtained from a woman in her sixties or seventies with acute or convalescent COVID-19. This rearrangement joins TRBV5-5 to TRBJ1-2, with 7 positions matching TRBD1. The CDR3 coding sequence is TGTGCCAGCAGCTTGGGACAGGGACTCAATGGCTACACCTTC. It yields the protein CASSLGQGLNGYTF. Filled out from reference TRBV5-5 and TRBJ1-2, the complete variable domain reads DAGVTQSPTHLIKTRGQQVTLRCSPISGHKSVSWYQQVLGQGPQFIFQYYEKEERGRGNFPDRFSARQFPNYSSELNVNALLLGDSALYLCASSLGQGLNGYTFGSGTRLTVV.